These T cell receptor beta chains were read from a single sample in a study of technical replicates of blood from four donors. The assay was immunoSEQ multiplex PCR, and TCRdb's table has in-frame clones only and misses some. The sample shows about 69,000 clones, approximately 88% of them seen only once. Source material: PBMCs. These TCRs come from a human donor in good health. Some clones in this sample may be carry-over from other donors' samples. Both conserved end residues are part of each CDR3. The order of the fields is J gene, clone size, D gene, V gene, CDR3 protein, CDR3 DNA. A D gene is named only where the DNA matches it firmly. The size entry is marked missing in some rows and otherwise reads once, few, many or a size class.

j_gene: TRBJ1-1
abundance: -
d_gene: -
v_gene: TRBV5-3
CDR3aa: CARRVIPGSQRGAFF
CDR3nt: TGTGCCAGAAGGGTAATACCGGGCAGCCAAAGGGGGGCTTTCTTT

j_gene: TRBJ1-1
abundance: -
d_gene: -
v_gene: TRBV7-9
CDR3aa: CASSGTLNTEAFF
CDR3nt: TGTGCCAGCAGCGGGACTTTGAACACTGAAGCTTTCTTT

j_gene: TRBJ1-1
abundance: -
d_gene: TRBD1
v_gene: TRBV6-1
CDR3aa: CASTPGQGASEAFF
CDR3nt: TGTGCCAGCACTCCCGGACAGGGGGCTTCTGAAGCTTTCTTT

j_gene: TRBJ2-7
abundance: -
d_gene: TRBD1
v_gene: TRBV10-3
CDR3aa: CAISDKGQGFNEQYF
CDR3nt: TGTGCCATCAGTGACAAGGGACAGGGGTTCAACGAGCAGTACTTC

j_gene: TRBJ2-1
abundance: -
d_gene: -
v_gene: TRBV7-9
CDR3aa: CASSSWSSGGQEFF
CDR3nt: TGTGCCAGCAGCTCTTGGAGTAGCGGGGGACAGGAGTTCTTC

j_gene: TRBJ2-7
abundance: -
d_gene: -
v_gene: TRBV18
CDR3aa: CASSPLYSYEQYF
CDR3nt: TGTGCCAGCTCACCACTATACTCCTACGAGCAGTACTTC

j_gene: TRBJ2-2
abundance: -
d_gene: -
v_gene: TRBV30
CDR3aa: CACRTAGNTGELFF
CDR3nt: TGTGCCTGTCGGACAGCAGGGAACACCGGGGAGCTGTTTTTT

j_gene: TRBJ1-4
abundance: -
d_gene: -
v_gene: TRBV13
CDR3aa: CASSLERRTTNEKLFF
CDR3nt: TGTGCCAGCAGCTTAGAGCGCCGAACAACTAATGAAAAACTGTTTTTT

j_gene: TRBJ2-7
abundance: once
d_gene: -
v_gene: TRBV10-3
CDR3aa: CAISERRGSYEQYF
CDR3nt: TGTGCCATCAGTGAGCGAAGGGGATCCTACGAGCAGTACTTC

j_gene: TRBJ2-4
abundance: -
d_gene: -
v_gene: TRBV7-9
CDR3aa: CASSGEGGSNIQYF
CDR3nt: TGTGCCAGCAGCGGAGAAGGGGGTTCAAACATTCAGTACTTC

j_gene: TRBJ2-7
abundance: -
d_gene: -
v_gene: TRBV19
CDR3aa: CASKRQGDLDEQYF
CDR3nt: TGTGCCAGTAAGAGGCAGGGGGACTTAGACGAGCAGTACTTC

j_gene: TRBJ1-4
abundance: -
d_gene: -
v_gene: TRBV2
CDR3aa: CASSLQGREVSEKLFF
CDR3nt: TGTGCCAGCAGCCTCCAGGGAAGGGAAGTCAGTGAAAAACTGTTTTTT

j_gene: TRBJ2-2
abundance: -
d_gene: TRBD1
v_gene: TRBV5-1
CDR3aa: CASSGRTGDTGELFF
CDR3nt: TGCGCCAGCAGCGGTCGGACAGGGGACACCGGGGAGCTGTTTTTT

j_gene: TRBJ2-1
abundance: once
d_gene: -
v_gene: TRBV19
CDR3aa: CASTAGAINEQFF
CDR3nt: TGTGCCAGTACTGCAGGGGCGATCAATGAGCAGTTCTTC

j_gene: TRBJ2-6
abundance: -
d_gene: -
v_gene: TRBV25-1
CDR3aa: CASSGSGANVLTF
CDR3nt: TGTGCCAGCAGCGGCTCTGGGGCCAACGTCCTGACTTTC

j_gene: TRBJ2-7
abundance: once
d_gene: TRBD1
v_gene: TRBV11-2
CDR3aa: CASSLGQIYEQYF
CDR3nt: TGTGCCAGCAGCTTGGGACAGATCTACGAGCAGTACTTC

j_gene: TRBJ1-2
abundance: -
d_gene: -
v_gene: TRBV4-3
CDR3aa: CASSQDGLANYGYTF
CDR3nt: TGCGCCAGCAGCCAAGACGGTTTAGCTAACTATGGCTACACCTTC

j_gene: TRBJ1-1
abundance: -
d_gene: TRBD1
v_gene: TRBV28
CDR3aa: CASSLGQGNTEAFF
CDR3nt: TGTGCCAGCAGCCTGGGACAGGGGAACACTGAAGCTTTCTTT

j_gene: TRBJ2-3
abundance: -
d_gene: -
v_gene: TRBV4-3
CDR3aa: CASSQGVPVQADTQYF
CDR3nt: TGCGCCAGCAGCCAAGGTGTCCCCGTGCAGGCAGATACGCAGTATTTT

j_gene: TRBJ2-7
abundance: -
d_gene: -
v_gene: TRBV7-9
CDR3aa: CASSSIRGNLEQYF
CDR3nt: TGTGCCAGCAGCTCAATTAGGGGGAACCTAGAGCAGTACTTC

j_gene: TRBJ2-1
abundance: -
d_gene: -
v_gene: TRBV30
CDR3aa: CAWSVTEEQFF
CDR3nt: TGTGCCTGGAGTGTGACGGAGGAGCAGTTCTTC

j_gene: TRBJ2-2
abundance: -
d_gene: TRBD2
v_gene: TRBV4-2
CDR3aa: CASSQGASGNTGELFF
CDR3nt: TGTGCCAGCAGCCAAGGTGCTAGCGGGAACACCGGGGAGCTGTTTTTT

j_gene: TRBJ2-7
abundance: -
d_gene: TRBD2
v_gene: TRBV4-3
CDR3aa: CASSPVRTSSYEQYF
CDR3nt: TGCGCCAGCAGCCCAGTAAGGACTAGCTCCTACGAGCAGTACTTC

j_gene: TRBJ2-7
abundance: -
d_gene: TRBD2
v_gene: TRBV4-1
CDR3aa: CASSQVTSALPEQYF
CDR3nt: TGCGCCAGCAGCCAAGTTACTAGCGCCCTCCCCGAGCAGTACTTC

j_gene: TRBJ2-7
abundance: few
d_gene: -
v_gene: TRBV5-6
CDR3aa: CASSQTGSYEQYF
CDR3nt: TGTGCCAGCAGCCAGACAGGATCCTACGAGCAGTACTTC

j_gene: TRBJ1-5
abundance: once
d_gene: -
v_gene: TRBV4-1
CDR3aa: CASSQDGGGDNQPQHF
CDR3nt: TGCGCCAGCAGCCAAGATGGCGGGGGCGACAATCAGCCCCAGCATTTT

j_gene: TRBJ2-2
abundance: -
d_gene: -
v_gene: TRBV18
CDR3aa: CASSPRDAAGELFF
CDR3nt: TGTGCCAGCTCACCTCGTGATGCGGCCGGGGAGCTGTTTTTT

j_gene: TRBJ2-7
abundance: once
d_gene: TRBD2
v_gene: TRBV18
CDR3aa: CASSSLAGLTYEQYF
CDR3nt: TGTGCCAGCTCTTCCCTAGCGGGGCTTACCTACGAGCAGTACTTC

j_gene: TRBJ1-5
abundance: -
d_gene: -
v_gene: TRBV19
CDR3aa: CASSILSRNNQPQHF
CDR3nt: TGTGCCAGTAGTATCCTTTCCAGAAACAATCAGCCCCAGCATTTT

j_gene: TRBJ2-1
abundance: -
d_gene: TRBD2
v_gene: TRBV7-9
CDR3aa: CASSLRPSGTWNEQFF
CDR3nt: TGTGCCAGCAGCTTACGTCCTAGCGGGACGTGGAATGAGCAGTTCTTC

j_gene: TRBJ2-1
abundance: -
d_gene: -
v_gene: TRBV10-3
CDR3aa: CAISESVATDEQFF
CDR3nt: TGTGCCATCAGTGAGTCGGTTGCGACAGATGAGCAGTTCTTC

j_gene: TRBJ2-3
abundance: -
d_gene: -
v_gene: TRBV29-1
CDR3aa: CSVDGDTDTQYF
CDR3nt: TGCAGCGTGGACGGGGACACAGATACGCAGTATTTT

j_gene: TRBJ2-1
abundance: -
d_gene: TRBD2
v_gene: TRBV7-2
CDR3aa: CASSFTSGAGNEQFF
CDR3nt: TGTGCCAGCAGCTTTACTAGCGGGGCAGGGAATGAGCAGTTCTTC

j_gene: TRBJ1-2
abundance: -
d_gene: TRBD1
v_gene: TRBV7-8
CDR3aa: CASSLETGGGYGYTF
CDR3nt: TGTGCCAGCAGCTTAGAGACAGGGGGAGGCTATGGCTACACCTTC

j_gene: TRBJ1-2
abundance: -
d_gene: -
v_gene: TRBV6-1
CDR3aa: CASSEQVPYGYTF
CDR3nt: TGTGCCAGCAGTGAACAGGTACCCTATGGCTACACCTTC

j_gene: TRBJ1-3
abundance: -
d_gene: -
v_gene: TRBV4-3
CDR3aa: CASSQSLGNTIYF
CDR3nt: TGCGCCAGCAGCCAAAGCCTCGGAAACACCATATATTTT

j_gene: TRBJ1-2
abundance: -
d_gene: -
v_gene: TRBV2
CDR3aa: CASSEAQDSNYGYTF
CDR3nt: TGTGCCAGCAGTGAAGCGCAGGATTCTAACTATGGCTACACCTTC

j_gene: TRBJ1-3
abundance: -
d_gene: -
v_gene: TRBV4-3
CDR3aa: CASSQDPTGSSGNTIYF
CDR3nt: TGCGCCAGCAGCCAAGATCCAACAGGGAGCTCTGGAAACACCATATATTTT

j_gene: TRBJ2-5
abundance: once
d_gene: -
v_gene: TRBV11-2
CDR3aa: CASSFFEGRETQYF
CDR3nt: TGTGCCAGCAGCTTTTTTGAGGGTAGAGAGACCCAGTACTTC

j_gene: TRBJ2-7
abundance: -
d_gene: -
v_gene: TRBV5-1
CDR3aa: CASSALGRGSSYEQYF
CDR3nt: TGCGCCAGCAGCGCGCTCGGACGGGGGAGCTCCTACGAGCAGTACTTC

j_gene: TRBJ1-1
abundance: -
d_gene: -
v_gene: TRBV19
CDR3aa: CASAFKGGSTEAFF
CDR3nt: TGTGCCAGTGCCTTTAAGGGAGGGAGCACTGAAGCTTTCTTT